Listed below are T cell receptor beta chains from one sample, sequenced in a study of cytomegalovirus exposure and HLA in healthy donors. Method: immunoSEQ multiplex PCR; TCRdb's copy keeps in-frame clones and lacks some. This table holds 200,000 to 250,000 clones, around four fifths found once. Sequenced input: PBMCs. The receptors were sampled from a man aged 45-65 years in good health and CMV-seronegative. CDR3s include the opening cysteine and the closing phenylalanine or tryptophan. Fields, in order: J gene, V gene, CDR3 protein.

j_call: TRBJ2-3; v_call: TRBV11-2; cdr3_aa: CASRPPGTSDDTQYF
j_call: TRBJ2-3; v_call: TRBV6-1; cdr3_aa: CASSEAAGYSTDTQYF
j_call: TRBJ2-7; v_call: TRBV6-6; cdr3_aa: CASSYPGQGFYEQYF
j_call: TRBJ1-2; v_call: TRBV29-1; cdr3_aa: CSVETAIGLGSGGYTF
j_call: TRBJ2-5; v_call: TRBV27; cdr3_aa: CASSLGQIGEQYF
j_call: TRBJ2-1; v_call: TRBV4-1; cdr3_aa: CASSLLVGTLSYNEQFF
j_call: TRBJ1-5; v_call: TRBV6-5; cdr3_aa: CASSYSWQGANQPQHF
j_call: TRBJ2-1; v_call: TRBV5-1; cdr3_aa: CASSGGPASDEQFF
j_call: TRBJ2-7; v_call: TRBV18; cdr3_aa: CASSPSTGGRNEQYF
j_call: TRBJ2-3; v_call: TRBV9; cdr3_aa: CASSVAPLDTQYF
j_call: TRBJ2-2; v_call: TRBV28; cdr3_aa: CASSISGTGAGELFF
j_call: TRBJ2-1; v_call: TRBV7-6; cdr3_aa: CASSWGLADYNEQFF
j_call: TRBJ2-7; v_call: TRBV7-9; cdr3_aa: CASSLWSGGSYEQYF
j_call: TRBJ2-2; v_call: TRBV6-1; cdr3_aa: CASSEIAGDTGELFF
j_call: TRBJ2-5; v_call: TRBV5-1; cdr3_aa: CASNGDRREVKTQYF
j_call: TRBJ2-7; v_call: TRBV11-2; cdr3_aa: CASSLVAGVGYEQYF
j_call: TRBJ2-7; v_call: TRBV6-6; cdr3_aa: CASSYGGGRASGEQYF
j_call: TRBJ2-1; v_call: TRBV28; cdr3_aa: CASTPSGRKGVEQFF
j_call: TRBJ2-1; v_call: TRBV7-6; cdr3_aa: CASSWTGYNEQFF
j_call: TRBJ2-1; v_call: TRBV25-1; cdr3_aa: CASSEWRGSYNEQFF
j_call: TRBJ1-6; v_call: TRBV7-6; cdr3_aa: CASSLGTGGAGSPLHF
j_call: TRBJ2-3; v_call: TRBV7-9; cdr3_aa: CASSSRGTDTQYF
j_call: TRBJ1-1; v_call: TRBV19; cdr3_aa: CASSIGLGTEAFF
j_call: TRBJ1-4; v_call: TRBV4-2; cdr3_aa: CASSQGGGQGEKLFF
j_call: TRBJ2-7; v_call: TRBV11-2; cdr3_aa: CASIPDRVRASYEQYF
j_call: TRBJ1-4; v_call: TRBV5-1; cdr3_aa: CASSVGTGAATNEKLFF
j_call: TRBJ1-4; v_call: TRBV25-1; cdr3_aa: CASSERGWDGAGGEKLFF
j_call: TRBJ2-7; v_call: TRBV7-8; cdr3_aa: CASSLFAGELGEQYF
j_call: TRBJ2-1; v_call: TRBV5-1; cdr3_aa: CASSRESYNEQFF
j_call: TRBJ2-6; v_call: TRBV30; cdr3_aa: CAWSRNLWTDTGANVLTF
j_call: TRBJ2-3; v_call: TRBV19; cdr3_aa: CASRDFGKYTDTQYF
j_call: TRBJ2-7; v_call: TRBV7-6; cdr3_aa: CANSYGWTSGVSYEQYF
j_call: NA; v_call: TRBV7-9; cdr3_aa: CASSPLRGRGAYEQYF
j_call: TRBJ2-7; v_call: TRBV4-1; cdr3_aa: CASSHAGTSSTYEQYF
j_call: TRBJ2-1; v_call: TRBV29-1; cdr3_aa: CSVVGGWTSGSYNEQFF
j_call: TRBJ2-5; v_call: TRBV27; cdr3_aa: CASSLGTLQETQYF
j_call: TRBJ1-2; v_call: TRBV6-5; cdr3_aa: CASSGQGWNYGYTF
j_call: TRBJ2-7; v_call: TRBV28; cdr3_aa: CATQRTSGMGQYF
j_call: TRBJ2-1; v_call: TRBV6-4; cdr3_aa: CASSDLRTSGPDEQFF
j_call: TRBJ2-7; v_call: TRBV6-5; cdr3_aa: CASSFRDRGYEQYF
j_call: TRBJ2-6; v_call: TRBV28; cdr3_aa: CASRPGAGANVLTF
j_call: TRBJ1-2; v_call: TRBV27; cdr3_aa: CASRSSGQGLLGYTF
j_call: TRBJ2-7; v_call: TRBV30; cdr3_aa: CAWKDPAGELAGCEIYEQYF